These 21 T cell receptor beta chains came from one sample sequenced in a study of blood T cell repertoires in COVID-19. Generated by immunoSEQ multiplex PCR, the TCRdb table keeps only in-frame clones and is missing some. The table records a few hundred thousand clones, roughly 86% of them present only once. The sequencing sample was made of PBMCs or T cells enriched from blood (not recorded which). The receptors derive from a man aged 40-49 years in a cohort exposed to, infected with or recovered from COVID-19 (not recorded which).

J is TRBJ1-1 and V is TRBV27; a possible D gene is TRBD1 (5 bases). The CDR3 consists of 14 residues. Per the germline V gene, CDR1 is MNHEY and CDR2 is SMNVEV (reference sequence). Between the trimmed V and J ends, which lost 3 bases and 1 base, there was a span of 9 bases. This chain's CDR3 is CASSFRTRNTEAFF. Here the CDR3 DNA reads TGTGCCAGCAGTTTCCGGACAAGGAACACTGAAGCTTTCTTT.

CDR3 amino acids: CASSRQEGAETQYF. The CDR3 nucleotides are TGCGCCAGCAGCAGGCAGGAGGGCGCAGAGACCCAGTACTTC. This sequence joins TRBV5-1 and TRBJ2-5; possible D gene TRBD2, 6 bases. Trimming shortened V by 4 bases and J by 4 bases, and 14 bases separated the two germline ends. Per germline, CDR1 SGHRS and CDR2 YFSETQ. The CDR3 has 14 amino acids.

The CDR3 sequence: CASKPSTGFNNEQFF. CDR3 nucleotides: TGCGCCAGCAAACCCTCGACAGGGTTCAACAATGAGCAGTTCTTC. The J gene is TRBJ2-1, the V gene TRBV5-1, with 7 bases fitting TRBD1. Per the germline V gene, CDR1 is SGHRS and CDR2 is YFSETQ. The CDR3 covers 15 residues. The trim removed 6 bases at V and 5 bases at J, leaving 11 bases unmatched.

The chain has TRBV27 and TRBJ2-1, with 7 bases fitting TRBD2. Germline CDR1 and CDR2: MNHEY and SMNVEV (reference sequence). Losses at the gene ends were 2 bases for V and 6 bases for J; bases not matched to a gene: 7. The CDR3 loop spans 15 amino acids. As DNA, the CDR3 is TGTGCCAGCAGTTTACGACTAGCTCTGTTCAATGAGCAGTTCTTC. Translation: CASSLRLALFNEQFF.

J is TRBJ1-1 and V is TRBV5-1; 9 nucleotides line up with TRBD1. The CDR3 sequence is 14 residues long. The V and J ends lost 5 bases and 1 base, in that order; junction bases with no gene match: 3. Germline loops: CDR1 SGHRS, CDR2 YFSETQ. The CDR3 nucleotides are TGCGCCAGCAGGGGGACAGGGAGGAACACTGAAGCTTTCTTT. As protein: CASRGTGRNTEAFF.

This chain joins TRBV7-8 and TRBJ2-5, with D maybe TRBD1 (6 bases). This CDR3 region has 14 residues. CDR1 is SGHVS and CDR2 is FQNEAQ in the germline V gene. With 2 bases removed from V and 5 bases from J, the gap between germline ends came to 12 bases. This CDR3 is CASSLRDNGETQYF. CDR3 nucleotides: TGTGCCAGCAGCTTAAGGGACAATGGGGAGACCCAGTACTTC.

V and J are TRBV5-1 and TRBJ2-7; D is unresolved. The CDR3 contains 14 residues. Germline values: CDR1 SGHRS, CDR2 YFSETQ. Trimming removed 0 bases at V and 0 bases at J, with 7 bases between. CDR3 nucleotides: TGCGCCAGCAGCTTGGTAGAGAGCTCCTACGAGCAGTACTTC. This translates into CASSLVESSYEQYF.

The chain joins TRBV18 to TRBJ2-1; 7 bases match TRBD2. This CDR3 is built from 15 residues. Germline V gives CDR1 KGHSH, CDR2 LQKENI. Unmatched junction bases numbered 6, after V lost 6 bases and J lost 1 base. The CDR3 is CASSSGLVSYNEQFF. CDR3 sequence (DNA): TGTGCCAGCTCTTCCGGACTAGTATCCTACAATGAGCAGTTCTTC.

This clone was found a few times. The chain recombines TRBV6-5 with TRBJ2-2; the match to TRBD1 covers 11 bases. Germline V gene sequence: CDR1 MNHEY, CDR2 SVGAGI. Trimming at V came to 4 bases and at J to 8 bases, leaving 6 bases not matched to a gene. This CDR3 comprises 15 residues. CDR3 nucleotide sequence: TGTGCCAGCAGTTCAGGGACAGGGGGGAAGGGGGAGCTGTTTTTT. Residues: CASSSGTGGKGELFF.

The V call is TRBV4-1, the J call TRBJ1-4; D call uncertain. V lost 0 bases to trimming and J lost 1 base, with 21 bases between them. Germline V gene lookup returns CDR1 MGHRA and CDR2 YSYEKL. The length of the CDR3 is 20 residues. The CDR3 DNA follows: TGCGCCAGCAGCCAAGAACCCGCAATCGGGATTGTGGAAACTAATGAAAAACTGTTTTTT. Translating gives CASSQEPAIGIVETNEKLFF.

This clone was seen only once. The chain combines TRBV21-1 with TRBJ1-2; TRBD1 was called by the table and not checked on the DNA. TRBV21-1 is shown as a pseudogene. CDR3 size: 16 residues. The CDR3 DNA reads TGTGCCAGCAGCAGAACACCGGGACAGGGGGGAGGTGGCTACACCTTC. Translated: CASSRTPGQGGGGYTF.

This chain joins TRBV7-2 and TRBJ1-2, with D tentatively TRBD1 (6 bases). The CDR3 covers 15 residues. The germline V and J ends were trimmed by 1 base and 7 bases, with 16 bases remaining between them. The germline V gene encodes CDR1 SGHTA and CDR2 FQGNSA. CDR3 amino acids: CASSLDIGQKVGYTF. The CDR3 DNA is TGTGCCAGCAGCTTAGATATTGGACAGAAGGTTGGCTACACCTTC.

The chain has TRBV30 and TRBJ1-3, with D possibly matching TRBD1 (6 bases). V gave up 2 bases and J gave up 4 bases, with 15 bases separating them. This CDR3 has 15 residues. Germline CDR1 is GTSNPN and CDR2 is SVGIG (reference sequence). CDR3 nucleotide sequence: TGTGCCTGGAGTAGGGGGGGATCTTCGGGAAACACCATATATTTT. Translating gives CAWSRGGSSGNTIYF.

The V and J genes are TRBV4-2 and TRBJ2-7; a possible D gene is TRBD1 (5 bases). V dropped 0 bases and J dropped 2 bases, with 14 bases sitting between them. CDR3 length equals 16 residues. The germline V gene has CDR1 LGHNA and CDR2 YNFKEQ. DNA of the CDR3: TGTGCCAGCAGCCAAGATGGTACAGGCGCTGCCTACGAGCAGTACTTC. Translating gives CASSQDGTGAAYEQYF.

The V gene is TRBV5-1, the J gene TRBJ2-3; 10 bases are shared with TRBD1. J lost 1 base, V lost 4 bases, and 6 bases had no gene match. The CDR3 consists of 16 residues. Germline loops: CDR1 SGHRS, CDR2 YFSETQ. Written as DNA, the CDR3 is TGCGCCAGCAGCCCAGCCGGGACAGGGGGCACAGATACGCAGTATTTT. Its protein is CASSPAGTGGTDTQYF.

This chain joins TRBV5-1 and TRBJ2-1, with 7 positions matching TRBD2. The CDR3 sequence is 14 residues long. The V and J ends lost 2 bases and 5 bases, in that order; junction bases with no gene match: 4. Germline lookup yields CDR1 SGHRS and CDR2 YFSETQ. CDR3 residues: CASSFGTINNEQFF. The CDR3 DNA reads TGCGCCAGCAGCTTTGGGACTATTAACAATGAGCAGTTCTTC.

V gene TRBV18 combines with J gene TRBJ1-5; D perhaps matches TRBD1 (6 bases). CDR1 and CDR2 from the germline V gene are KGHSH and LQKENI. The CDR3 spans 14 residues. Trimming removed 6 bases at V and 4 bases at J, with 13 bases between. The CDR3 nucleotides are TGTGCCAGCTCGCCCACAGGGATGAATCAGCCCCAGCATTTT. This codes for CASSPTGMNQPQHF.

This clone showed up just once. V gene TRBV24-1 combines with J gene TRBJ2-2; D unresolved. The CDR3 loop spans 14 amino acids. CDR1 is KGHDR, CDR2 SFDVKD, per germline. Trimming pared 2 bases from V and 6 bases from J, leaving 9 bases between. The CDR3 loop is CATSDSLFPGELFF. DNA for the CDR3: TGTGCCACCAGTGATTCCCTCTTCCCCGGGGAGCTGTTTTTT.

V and J are TRBV6-4 and TRBJ1-4, with TRBD1 identical over 7 bases. CDR1 is MRHNA, CDR2 SNTAGT, per germline. The CDR3 runs to 16 residues. V gave up 6 bases and J gave up 0 bases; unmatched junction bases: 7. CDR3 sequence (DNA): TGTGCCAGCAGGACAGGGAGAAAGTCAACTAATGAAAAACTGTTTTTT. Translation gives CASRTGRKSTNEKLFF.

The chain couples TRBV19 to TRBJ2-1; D not resolved. Trimming cost V 3 bases and J 4 bases, with 16 bases left between them. The CDR3 totals 16 residues. Per germline, CDR1 LNHDA and CDR2 SQIVND (reference sequence). The CDR3 sequence is CASSIRFTVGYNEQFF. In nucleotides, the CDR3 is TGTGCCAGTAGTATTCGGTTCACTGTCGGGTACAATGAGCAGTTCTTC.

In regard to this clone: The sample contains more than one DNA sequence encoding this CDR3. V usage is TRBV6-5 and J usage is TRBJ2-7, with D possibly matching TRBD1 (6 bases). The CDR3 is made up of 12 amino acids. CDR1 and CDR2 (germline): MNHEY, SVGAGI. The V end was cut by 6 bases, the J end by 4 bases, with 10 bases between. The CDR3 is CASRTGGYEQYF. The CDR3, as DNA: TGTGCCAGCAGGACAGGTGGTTACGAGCAGTACTTC.